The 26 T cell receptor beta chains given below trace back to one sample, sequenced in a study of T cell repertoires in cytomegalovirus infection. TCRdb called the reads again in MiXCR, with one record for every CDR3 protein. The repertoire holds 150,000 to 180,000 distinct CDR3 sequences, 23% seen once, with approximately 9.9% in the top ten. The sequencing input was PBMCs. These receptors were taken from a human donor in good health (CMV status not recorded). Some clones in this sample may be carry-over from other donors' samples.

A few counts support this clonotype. Written as DNA, the CDR3 is TGTGCCAGCAGCGGACGGACAGGCCTCTATGGCTACACCTTC. Translated, it gives CASSGRTGLYGYTF. The chain joins TRBV28 to TRBJ1-2; 7 bases align to TRBD1. V lost 6 bases and J lost 4; bases outside the gene matches: 8. CDR1 is MDHEN and CDR2 is SYDVKM in the germline V gene. The CDR3 sequence is 14 residues long.

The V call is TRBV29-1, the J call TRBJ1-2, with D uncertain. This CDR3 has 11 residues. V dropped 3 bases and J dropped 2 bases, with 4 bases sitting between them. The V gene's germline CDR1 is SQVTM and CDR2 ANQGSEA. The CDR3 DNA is TGCAGCGTTGATAACAACTATGGCTACACCTTC. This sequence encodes CSVDNNYGYTF.

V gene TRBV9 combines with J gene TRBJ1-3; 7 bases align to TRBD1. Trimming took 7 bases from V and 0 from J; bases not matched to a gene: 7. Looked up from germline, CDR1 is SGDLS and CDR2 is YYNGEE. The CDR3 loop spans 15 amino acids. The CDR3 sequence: CASRGDSSSGNTIYF. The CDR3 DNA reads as TGTGCCAGCCGGGGGGACAGTTCCTCTGGAAACACCATATATTTT.

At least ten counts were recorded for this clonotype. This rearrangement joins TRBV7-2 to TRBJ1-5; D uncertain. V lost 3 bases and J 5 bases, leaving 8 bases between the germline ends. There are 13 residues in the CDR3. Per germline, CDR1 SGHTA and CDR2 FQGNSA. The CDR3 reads CASSFERDQPQHF. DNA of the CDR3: TGTGCCAGCAGCTTTGAGAGGGATCAGCCCCAGCATTTT.

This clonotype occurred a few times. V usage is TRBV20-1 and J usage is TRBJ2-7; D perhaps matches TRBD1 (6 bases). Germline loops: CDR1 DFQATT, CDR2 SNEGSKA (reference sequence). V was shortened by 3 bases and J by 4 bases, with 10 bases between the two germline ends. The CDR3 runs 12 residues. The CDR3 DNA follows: TGCAGTGCTAGGGCTGGACAGTACGAGCAGTACTTC. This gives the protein CSARAGQYEQYF.

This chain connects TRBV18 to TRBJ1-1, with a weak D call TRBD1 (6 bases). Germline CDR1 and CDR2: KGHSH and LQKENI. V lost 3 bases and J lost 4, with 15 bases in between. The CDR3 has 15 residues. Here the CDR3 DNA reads TGTGCCAGCTCACCGCCCGGAGGGGGGCTCACTGAAGCTTTCTTT. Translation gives CASSPPGGGLTEAFF.

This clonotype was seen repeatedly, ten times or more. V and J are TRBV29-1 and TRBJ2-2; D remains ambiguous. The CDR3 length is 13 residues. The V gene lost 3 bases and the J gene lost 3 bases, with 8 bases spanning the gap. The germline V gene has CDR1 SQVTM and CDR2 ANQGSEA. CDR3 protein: CSVDVGYTGELFF. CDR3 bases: TGCAGCGTTGATGTGGGTTACACCGGGGAGCTGTTTTTT.

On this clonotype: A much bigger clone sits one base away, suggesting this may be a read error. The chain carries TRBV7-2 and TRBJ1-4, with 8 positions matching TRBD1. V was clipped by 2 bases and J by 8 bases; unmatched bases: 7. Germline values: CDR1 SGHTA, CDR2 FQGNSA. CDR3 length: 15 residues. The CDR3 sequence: CASSLRTGRKEKLFF. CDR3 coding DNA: TGTGCCAGCAGCTTAAGGACAGGGAGGAAAGAAAAACTGTTTTTT.

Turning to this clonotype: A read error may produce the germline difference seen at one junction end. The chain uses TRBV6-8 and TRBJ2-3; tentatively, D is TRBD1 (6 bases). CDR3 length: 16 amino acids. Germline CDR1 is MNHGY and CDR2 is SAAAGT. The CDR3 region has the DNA TGTGCCGGCAGTTACGTGGGGGCTGTTGGCACAGATACGCAGTATTTT. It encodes CAGSYVGAVGTDTQYF.

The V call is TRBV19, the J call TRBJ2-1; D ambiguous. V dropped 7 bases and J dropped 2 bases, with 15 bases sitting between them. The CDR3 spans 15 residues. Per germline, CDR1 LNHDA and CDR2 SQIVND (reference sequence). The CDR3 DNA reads TGTGCCAGTAAGAACACCGGTCGGGCCTACAATGAGCAGTTCTTC. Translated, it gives CASKNTGRAYNEQFF.

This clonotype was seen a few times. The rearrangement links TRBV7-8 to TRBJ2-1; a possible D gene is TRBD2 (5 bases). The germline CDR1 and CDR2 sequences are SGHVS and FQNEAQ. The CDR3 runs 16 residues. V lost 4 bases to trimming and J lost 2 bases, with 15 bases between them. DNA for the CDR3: TGTGCCAGCAGCTCGACCTCACTAGTTACCTACAATGAGCAGTTCTTC. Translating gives CASSSTSLVTYNEQFF.

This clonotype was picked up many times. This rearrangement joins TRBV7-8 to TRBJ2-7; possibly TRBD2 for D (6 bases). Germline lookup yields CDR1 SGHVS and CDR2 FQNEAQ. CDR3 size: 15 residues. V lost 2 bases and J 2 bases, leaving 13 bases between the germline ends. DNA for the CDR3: TGTGCCAGCAGCTTATTTCGGGGGACCGCCTACGAGCAGTACTTC. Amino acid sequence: CASSLFRGTAYEQYF.

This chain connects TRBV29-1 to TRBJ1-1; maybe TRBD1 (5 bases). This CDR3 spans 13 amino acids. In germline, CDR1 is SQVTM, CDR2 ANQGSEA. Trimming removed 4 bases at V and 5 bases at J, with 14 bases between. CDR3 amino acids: CSVGHRGVTEAFF. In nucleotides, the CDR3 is TGCAGCGTTGGGCACCGGGGGGTTACTGAAGCTTTCTTT.

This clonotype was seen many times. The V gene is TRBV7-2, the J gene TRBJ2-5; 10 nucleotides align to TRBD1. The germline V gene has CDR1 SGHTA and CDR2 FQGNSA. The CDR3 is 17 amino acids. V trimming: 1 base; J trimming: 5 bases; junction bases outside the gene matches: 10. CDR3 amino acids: CASSLEAAGQGLETQYF. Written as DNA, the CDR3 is TGTGCCAGCAGCTTAGAGGCGGCGGGACAGGGGTTGGAGACCCAGTACTTC.

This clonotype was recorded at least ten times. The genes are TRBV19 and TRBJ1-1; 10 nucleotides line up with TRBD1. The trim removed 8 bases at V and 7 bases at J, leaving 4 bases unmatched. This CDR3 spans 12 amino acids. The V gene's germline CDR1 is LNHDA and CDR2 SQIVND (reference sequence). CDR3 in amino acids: CASSTGGIEAFF. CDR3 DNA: TGTGCCAGTTCGACAGGGGGCATTGAAGCTTTCTTT.

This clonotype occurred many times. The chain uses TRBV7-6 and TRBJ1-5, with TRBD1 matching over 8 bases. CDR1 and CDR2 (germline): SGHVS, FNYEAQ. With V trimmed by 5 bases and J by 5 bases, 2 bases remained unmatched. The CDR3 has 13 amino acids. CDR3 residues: CASSQTGDQPQHF. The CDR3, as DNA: TGTGCCAGCAGCCAGACAGGGGATCAGCCCCAGCATTTT.

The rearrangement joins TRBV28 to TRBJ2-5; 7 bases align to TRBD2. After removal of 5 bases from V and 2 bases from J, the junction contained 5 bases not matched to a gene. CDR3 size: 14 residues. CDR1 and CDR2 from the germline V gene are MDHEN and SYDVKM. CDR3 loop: CASSLLAAQETQYF. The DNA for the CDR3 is TGTGCCAGCAGTCTCCTAGCGGCTCAAGAGACCCAGTACTTC.

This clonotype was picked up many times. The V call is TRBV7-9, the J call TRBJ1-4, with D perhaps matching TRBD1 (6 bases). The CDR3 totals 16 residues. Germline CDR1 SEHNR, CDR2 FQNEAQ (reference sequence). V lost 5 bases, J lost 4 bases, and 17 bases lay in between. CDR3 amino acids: CASSPGVGADNEKLFF. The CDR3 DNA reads TGTGCCAGCAGCCCAGGGGTAGGGGCGGATAATGAAAAACTGTTTTTT.

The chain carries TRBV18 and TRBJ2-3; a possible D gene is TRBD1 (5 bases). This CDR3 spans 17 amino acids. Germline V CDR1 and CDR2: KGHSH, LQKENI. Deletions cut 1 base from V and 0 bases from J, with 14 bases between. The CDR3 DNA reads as TGTGCCAGCTCACCACTAGGTACTGGGGCTAGCACAGATACGCAGTATTTT. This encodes CASSPLGTGASTDTQYF.

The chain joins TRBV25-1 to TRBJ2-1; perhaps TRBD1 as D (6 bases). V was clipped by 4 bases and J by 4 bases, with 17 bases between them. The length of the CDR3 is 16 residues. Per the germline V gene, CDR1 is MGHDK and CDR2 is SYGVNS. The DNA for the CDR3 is TGTGCCAGCAGTGGTACAGGGTATCGACTTTACAATGAGCAGTTCTTC. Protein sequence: CASSGTGYRLYNEQFF.

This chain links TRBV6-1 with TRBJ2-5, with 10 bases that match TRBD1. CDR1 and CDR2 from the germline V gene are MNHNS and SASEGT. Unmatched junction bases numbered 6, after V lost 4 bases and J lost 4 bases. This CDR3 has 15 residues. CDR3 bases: TGTGCCAGCAGTGGAGGAAGGACAGGGGGAGAGACCCAGTACTTC. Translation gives CASSGGRTGGETQYF.

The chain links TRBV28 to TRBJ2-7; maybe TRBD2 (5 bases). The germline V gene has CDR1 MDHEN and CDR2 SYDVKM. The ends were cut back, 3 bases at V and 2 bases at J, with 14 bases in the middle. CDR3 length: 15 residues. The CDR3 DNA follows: TGTGCCAGCAGTTTTGGGCCCCCCGGGGCCTACGAGCAGTACTTC. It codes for CASSFGPPGAYEQYF.

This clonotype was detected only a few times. This CDR3 reads CASSLTSTGWNTEAFF. CDR3 in DNA: TGTGCCAGCAGTCTCACATCCACAGGTTGGAACACTGAAGCTTTCTTT. The gene calls are TRBV6-1 and TRBJ1-1, with TRBD1 as a possible D gene (5 bases). V lost 5 bases to trimming and J lost 1 base, with 17 bases between them. The length of the CDR3 is 16 residues. From germline, CDR1 is MNHNS and CDR2 SASEGT.

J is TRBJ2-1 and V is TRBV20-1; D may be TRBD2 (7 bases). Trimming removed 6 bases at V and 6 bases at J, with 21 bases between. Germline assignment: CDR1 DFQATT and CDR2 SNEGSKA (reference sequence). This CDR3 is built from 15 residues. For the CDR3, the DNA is TGCAGTGCCGAGGGGGGAGGGCCTTCTAGCAATGAGCAGTTCTTC. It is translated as CSAEGGGPSSNEQFF.

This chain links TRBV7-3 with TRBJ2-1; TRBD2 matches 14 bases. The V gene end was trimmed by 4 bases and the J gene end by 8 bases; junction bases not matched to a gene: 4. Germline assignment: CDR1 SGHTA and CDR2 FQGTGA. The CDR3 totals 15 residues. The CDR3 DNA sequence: TGTGCCAGCAGCTCGGGACTAGCGGGAGCATATGAGCAGTTCTTC. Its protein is CASSSGLAGAYEQFF.

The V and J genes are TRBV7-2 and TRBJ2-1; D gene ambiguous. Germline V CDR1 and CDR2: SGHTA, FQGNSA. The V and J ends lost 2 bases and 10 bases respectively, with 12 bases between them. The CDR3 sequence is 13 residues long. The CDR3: CASSLKGYGEQFF. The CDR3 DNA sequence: TGTGCCAGCAGCTTAAAAGGGTATGGGGAGCAGTTCTTC.